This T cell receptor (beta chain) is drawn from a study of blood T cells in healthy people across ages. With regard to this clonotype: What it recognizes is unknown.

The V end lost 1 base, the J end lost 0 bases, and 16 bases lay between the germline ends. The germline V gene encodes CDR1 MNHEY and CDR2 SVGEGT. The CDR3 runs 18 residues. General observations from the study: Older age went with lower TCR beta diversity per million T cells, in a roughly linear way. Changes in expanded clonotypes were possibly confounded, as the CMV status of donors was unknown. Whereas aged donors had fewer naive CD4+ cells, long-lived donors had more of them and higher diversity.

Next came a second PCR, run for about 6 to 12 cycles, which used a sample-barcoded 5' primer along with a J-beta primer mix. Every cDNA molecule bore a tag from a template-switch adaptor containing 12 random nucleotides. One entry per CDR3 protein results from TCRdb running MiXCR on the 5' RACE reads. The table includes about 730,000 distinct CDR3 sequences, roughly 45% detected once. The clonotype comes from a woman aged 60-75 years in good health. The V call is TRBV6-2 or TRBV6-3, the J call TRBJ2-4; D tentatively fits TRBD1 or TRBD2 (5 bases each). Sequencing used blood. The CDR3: CASSYYMFQGEAKNIQYF. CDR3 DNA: TGTGCCAGCAGTTACTACATGTTTCAGGGAGAAGCCAAAAACATTCAGTACTTC.